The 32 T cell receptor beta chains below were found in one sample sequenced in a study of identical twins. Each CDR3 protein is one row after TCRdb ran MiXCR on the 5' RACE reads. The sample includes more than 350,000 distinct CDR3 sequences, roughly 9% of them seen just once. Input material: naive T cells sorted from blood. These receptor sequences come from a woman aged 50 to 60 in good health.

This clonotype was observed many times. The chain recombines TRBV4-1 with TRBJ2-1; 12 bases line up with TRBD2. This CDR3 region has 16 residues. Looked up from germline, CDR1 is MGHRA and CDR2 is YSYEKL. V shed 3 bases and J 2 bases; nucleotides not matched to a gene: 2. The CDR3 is CASSHRTSGTYNEQFF. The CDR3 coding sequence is TGCGCCAGCAGCCATAGGACTAGCGGGACCTACAATGAGCAGTTCTTC.

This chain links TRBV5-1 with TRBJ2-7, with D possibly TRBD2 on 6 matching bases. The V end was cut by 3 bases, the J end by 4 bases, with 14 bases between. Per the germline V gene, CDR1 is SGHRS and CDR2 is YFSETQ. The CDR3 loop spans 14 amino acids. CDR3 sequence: CASSWGVAEYEQYF. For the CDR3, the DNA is TGCGCCAGCAGCTGGGGGGTTGCGGAGTACGAGCAGTACTTC.

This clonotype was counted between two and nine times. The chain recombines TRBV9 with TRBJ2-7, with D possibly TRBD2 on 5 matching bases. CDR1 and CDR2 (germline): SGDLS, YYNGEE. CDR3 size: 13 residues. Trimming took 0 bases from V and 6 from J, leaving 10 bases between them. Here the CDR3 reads CASSVDGNGEQYV. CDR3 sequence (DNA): TGTGCCAGCAGCGTAGACGGGAATGGCGAGCAGTACGTC.

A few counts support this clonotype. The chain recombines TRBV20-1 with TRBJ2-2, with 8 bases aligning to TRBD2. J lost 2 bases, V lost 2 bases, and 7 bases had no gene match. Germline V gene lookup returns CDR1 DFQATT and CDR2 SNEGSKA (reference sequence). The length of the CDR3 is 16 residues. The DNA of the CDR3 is TGCAGTGCTAGATCGACAGGACTAGCCAACACCGGGGAGCTGTTTTTT. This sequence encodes CSARSTGLANTGELFF.

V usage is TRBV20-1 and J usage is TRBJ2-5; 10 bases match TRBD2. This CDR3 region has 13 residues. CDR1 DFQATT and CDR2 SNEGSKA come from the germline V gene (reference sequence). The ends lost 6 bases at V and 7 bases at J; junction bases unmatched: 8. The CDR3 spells CSARTSGTWTQYF. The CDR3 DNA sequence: TGCAGTGCGCGGACTAGCGGTACTTGGACCCAGTACTTC.

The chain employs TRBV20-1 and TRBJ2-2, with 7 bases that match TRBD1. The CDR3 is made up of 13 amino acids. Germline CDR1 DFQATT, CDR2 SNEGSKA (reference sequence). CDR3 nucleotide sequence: TGCTTCAGTCAGGGGGCGAACACCGGGGAGCTGTTTTTT. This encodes CFSQGANTGELFF.

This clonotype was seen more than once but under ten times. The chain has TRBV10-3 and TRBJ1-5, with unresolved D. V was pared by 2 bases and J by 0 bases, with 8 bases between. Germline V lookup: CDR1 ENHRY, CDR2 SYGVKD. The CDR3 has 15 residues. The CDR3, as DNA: TGTGCCATCAGTGAGACTTCTCTTAGCAATCAGCCCCAGCATTTT. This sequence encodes CAISETSLSNQPQHF.

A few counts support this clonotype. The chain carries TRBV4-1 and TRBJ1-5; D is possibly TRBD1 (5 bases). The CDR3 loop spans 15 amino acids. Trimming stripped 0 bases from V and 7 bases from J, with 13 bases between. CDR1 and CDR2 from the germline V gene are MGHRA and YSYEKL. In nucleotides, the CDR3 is TGCGCCAGCAGCCAAGAGCGGGGGAGCCCGCAGCCCCAGCATTTT. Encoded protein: CASSQERGSPQPQHF.

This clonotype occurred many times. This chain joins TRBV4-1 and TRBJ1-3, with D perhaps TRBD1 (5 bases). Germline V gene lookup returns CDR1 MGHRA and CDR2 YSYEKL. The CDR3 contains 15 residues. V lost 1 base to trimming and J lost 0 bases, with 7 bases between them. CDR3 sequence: CASSQAGLSGNTIYF. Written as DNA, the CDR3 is TGCGCCAGCAGCCAAGCAGGGCTCTCTGGAAACACCATATATTTT.

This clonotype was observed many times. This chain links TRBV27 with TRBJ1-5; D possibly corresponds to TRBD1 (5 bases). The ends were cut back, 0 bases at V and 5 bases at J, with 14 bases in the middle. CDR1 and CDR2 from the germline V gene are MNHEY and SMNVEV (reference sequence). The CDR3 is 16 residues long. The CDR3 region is CASSLSGTLVYQPQHF. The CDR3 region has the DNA TGTGCCAGCAGTTTATCCGGGACCCTGGTGTATCAGCCCCAGCATTTT.

The CDR3 DNA reads as TGCAGTGCTAGGAGACAGGGGAGTACTGAAGCTTTCTTT. As protein: CSARRQGSTEAFF. The chain has TRBV20-1 and TRBJ1-1, with 8 bases lining up with TRBD1. Germline V gene sequence: CDR1 DFQATT, CDR2 SNEGSKA (reference sequence). CDR3 size: 13 residues. V lost 3 bases, J lost 5 bases, and 5 bases stayed unmatched.

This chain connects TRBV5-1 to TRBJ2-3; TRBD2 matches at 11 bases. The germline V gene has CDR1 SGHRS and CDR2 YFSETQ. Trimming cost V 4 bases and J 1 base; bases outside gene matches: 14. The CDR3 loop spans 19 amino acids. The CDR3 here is CASSRSTSGSLPGTDTQYF. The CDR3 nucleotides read TGCGCCAGCAGCCGGTCAACTAGCGGGAGCTTGCCTGGCACAGATACGCAGTATTTT.

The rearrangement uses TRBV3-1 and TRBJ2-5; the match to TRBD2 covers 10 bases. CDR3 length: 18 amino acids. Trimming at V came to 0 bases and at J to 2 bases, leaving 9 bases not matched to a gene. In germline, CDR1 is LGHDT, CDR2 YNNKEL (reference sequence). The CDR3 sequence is CASSQDGASGSGQETQYF. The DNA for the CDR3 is TGTGCCAGCAGCCAAGATGGGGCTAGCGGGAGTGGACAAGAGACCCAGTACTTC.

CDR3 coding DNA: TGTGCCAGCAATCCTAGTGGGCCTATCACAGATACGCAGTATTTT. This translates into CASNPSGPITDTQYF. The chain carries TRBV6-5 and TRBJ2-3; D ambiguous. The germline V gene has CDR1 MNHEY and CDR2 SVGAGI. This CDR3 contains 15 residues. V gave up 7 bases and J gave up 2 bases, with 16 bases separating them.

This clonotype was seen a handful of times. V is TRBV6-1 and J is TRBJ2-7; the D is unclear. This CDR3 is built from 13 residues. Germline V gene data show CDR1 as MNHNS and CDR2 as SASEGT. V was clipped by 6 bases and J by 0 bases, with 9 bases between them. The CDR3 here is CASSPLHSYEQYV. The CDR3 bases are TGTGCCAGCAGCCCTCTGCACTCCTACGAGCAGTACGTC.

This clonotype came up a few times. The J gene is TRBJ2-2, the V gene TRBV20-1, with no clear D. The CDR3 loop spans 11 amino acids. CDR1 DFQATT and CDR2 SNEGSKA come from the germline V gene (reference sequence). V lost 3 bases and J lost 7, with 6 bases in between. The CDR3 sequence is CSARSIGELFF. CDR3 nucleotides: TGCAGTGCTAGGTCAATCGGGGAGCTGTTTTTT.

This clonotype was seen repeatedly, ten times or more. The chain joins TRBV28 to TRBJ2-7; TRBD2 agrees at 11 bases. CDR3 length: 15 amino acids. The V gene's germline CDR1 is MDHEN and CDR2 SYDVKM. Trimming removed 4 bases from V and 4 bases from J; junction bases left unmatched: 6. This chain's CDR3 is CASSSPGLAEYEQYV. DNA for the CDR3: TGTGCCAGCAGTTCGCCGGGACTAGCGGAGTACGAGCAGTACGTC.

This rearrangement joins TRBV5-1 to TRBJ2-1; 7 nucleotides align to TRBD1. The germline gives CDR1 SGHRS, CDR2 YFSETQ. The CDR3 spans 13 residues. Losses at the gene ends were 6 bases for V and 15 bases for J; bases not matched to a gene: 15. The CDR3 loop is CASMLEGGESLFF. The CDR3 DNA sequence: TGCGCCAGCATGCTGGAAGGGGGCGAGTCCCTGTTCTTC.

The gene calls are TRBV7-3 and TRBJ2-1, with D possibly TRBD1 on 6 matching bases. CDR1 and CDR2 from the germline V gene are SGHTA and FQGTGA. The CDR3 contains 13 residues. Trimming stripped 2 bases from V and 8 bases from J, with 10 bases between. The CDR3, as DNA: TGTGCCAGCAGCTTATTGGGGGCGGATGAGCAGTTCTTC. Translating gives CASSLLGADEQFF. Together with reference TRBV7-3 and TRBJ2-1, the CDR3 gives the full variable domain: GAGVSQTPSNKVTEKGKYVELRCDPISGHTALYWYRQSLGQGPEFLIYFQGTGAADDSGLPNDRFFAVRPEGSVSTLKIQRTERGDSAVYLCASSLLGADEQFFGPGTRLTVL.

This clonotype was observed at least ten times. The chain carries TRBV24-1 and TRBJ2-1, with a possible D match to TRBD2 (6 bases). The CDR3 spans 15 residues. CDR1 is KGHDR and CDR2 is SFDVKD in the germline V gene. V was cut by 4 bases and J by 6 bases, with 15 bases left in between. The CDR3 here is CATSEWGDSGNEQFF. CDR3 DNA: TGTGCCACCAGTGAATGGGGGGATTCGGGCAATGAGCAGTTCTTC.

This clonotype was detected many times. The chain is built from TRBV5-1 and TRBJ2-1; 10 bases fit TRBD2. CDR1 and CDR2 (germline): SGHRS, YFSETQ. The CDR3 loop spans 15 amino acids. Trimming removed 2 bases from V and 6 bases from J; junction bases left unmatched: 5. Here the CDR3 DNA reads TGCGCCAGCAGCTTTCTAGCGGGAGAGGTCAATGAGCAGTTCTTC. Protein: CASSFLAGEVNEQFF.

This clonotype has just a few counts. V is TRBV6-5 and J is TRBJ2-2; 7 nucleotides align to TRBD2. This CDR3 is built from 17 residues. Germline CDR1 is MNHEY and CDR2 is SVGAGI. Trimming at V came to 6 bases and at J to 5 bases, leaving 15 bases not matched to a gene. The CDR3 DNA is TGTGCCAGCAGCAGGAGGGAGGGCGCAGGTTCAACCGGGGAGCTGTTTTTT. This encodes CASSRREGAGSTGELFF.

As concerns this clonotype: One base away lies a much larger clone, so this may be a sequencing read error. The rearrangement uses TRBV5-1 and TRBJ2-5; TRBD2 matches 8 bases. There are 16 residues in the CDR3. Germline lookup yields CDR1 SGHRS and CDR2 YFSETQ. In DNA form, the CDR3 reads TGCGCCGGCAGCTTGGCACCAGCGGGAGATGTGGAGACCCAGTACTTC. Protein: CAGSLAPAGDVETQYF.

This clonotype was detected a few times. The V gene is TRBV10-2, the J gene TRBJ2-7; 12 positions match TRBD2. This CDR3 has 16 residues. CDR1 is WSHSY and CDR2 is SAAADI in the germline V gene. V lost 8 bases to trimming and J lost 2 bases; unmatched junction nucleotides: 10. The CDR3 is CASLGTSGYKTYEQYV. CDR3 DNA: TGCGCCAGCTTGGGGACTAGCGGGTACAAAACCTACGAGCAGTACGTC.

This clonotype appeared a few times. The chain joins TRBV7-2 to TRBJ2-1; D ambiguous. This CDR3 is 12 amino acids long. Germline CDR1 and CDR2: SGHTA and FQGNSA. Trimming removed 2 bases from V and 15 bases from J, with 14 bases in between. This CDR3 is CASSLTSPDPFF. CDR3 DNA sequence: TGTGCCAGCAGCTTAACGTCTCCCGATCCGTTCTTC.

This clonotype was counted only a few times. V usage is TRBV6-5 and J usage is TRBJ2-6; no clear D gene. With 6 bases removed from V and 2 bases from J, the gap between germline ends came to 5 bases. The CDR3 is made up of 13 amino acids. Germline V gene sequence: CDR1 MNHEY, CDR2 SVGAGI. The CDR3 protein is CASRGAGANVLTF. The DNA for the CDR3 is TGTGCCAGCAGGGGTGCTGGGGCCAACGTCCTGACTTTC.

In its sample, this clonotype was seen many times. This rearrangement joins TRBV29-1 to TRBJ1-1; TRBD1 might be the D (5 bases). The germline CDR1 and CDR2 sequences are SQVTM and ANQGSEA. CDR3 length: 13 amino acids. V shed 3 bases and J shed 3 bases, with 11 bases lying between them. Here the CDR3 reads CSVDLRGDTEAFF. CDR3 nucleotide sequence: TGCAGCGTTGATCTGCGGGGGGACACTGAAGCTTTCTTT.

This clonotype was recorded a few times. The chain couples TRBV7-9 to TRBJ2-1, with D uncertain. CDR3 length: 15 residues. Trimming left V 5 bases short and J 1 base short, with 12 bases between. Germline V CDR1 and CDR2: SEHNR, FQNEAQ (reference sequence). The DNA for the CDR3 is TGTGCCAGCAGCCCGCCGTCACTGTCCTACAATGAGCAGTTCTTC. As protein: CASSPPSLSYNEQFF.

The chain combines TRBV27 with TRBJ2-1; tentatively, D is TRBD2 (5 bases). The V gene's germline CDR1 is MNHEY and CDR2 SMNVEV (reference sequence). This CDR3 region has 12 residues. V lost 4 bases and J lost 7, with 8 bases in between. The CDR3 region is CASSYGENEQFF. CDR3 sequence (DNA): TGTGCCAGCAGTTATGGGGAGAATGAGCAGTTCTTC.

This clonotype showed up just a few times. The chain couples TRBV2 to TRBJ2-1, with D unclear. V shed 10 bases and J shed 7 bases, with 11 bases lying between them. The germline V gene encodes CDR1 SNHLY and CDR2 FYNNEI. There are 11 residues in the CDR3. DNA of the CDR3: TGTGCCACCCGGTTCGGGAATGAGCAGTTCTTC. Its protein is CATRFGNEQFF.

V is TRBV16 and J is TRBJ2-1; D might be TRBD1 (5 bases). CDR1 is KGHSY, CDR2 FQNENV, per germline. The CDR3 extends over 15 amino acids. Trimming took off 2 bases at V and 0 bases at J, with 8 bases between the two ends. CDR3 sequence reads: CASSQSQGSYNEQFF. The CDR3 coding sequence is TGTGCCAGCAGCCAAAGTCAGGGCTCCTACAATGAGCAGTTCTTC. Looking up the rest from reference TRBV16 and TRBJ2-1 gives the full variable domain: GEEVAQTPKHLVRGEGQKAKLYCAPIKGHSYVFWYQQVLKNEFKFLISFQNENVFDETGMPKERFSAKCLPNSPCSLEIQATKLEDSAVYFCASSQSQGSYNEQFFGPGTRLTVL.

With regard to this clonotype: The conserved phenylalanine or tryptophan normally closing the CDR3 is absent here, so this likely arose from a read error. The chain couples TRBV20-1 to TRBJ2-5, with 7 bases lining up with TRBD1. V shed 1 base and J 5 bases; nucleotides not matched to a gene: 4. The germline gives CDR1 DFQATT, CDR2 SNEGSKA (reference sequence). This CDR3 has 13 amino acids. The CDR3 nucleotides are TGCAGTGCTAGAGTACAGGGACAGGAGACCCAGTACTTA. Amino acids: CSARVQGQETQYL.